This is a list of T cell receptor beta chains from one sample in a study of shared clonotypes between healthy human individuals. The table came from immunoSEQ multiplex PCR; TCRdb's copy has only in-frame clones and leaves some out. The sample lists roughly 1,000,000 clones, about four fifths seen once, with around 0.6% in the top ten. Sequenced input: memory CD4+ T cells from PBMCs. These receptors all stem from a man aged 18 to 30 in good health. Some clones in this sample may be carry-over from other donors' samples. Both conserved end residues are part of each CDR3. The order of the fields is CDR3 DNA, CDR3 protein, V gene, clone size, D gene, J gene. A D gene is named only where the DNA matches it firmly. Only some rows state a clone size, as once, few, many or a class for expanded clones.

CDR3nt: TGTGCCAGCAGTTACTCAATAGCGGCCGGGTACAATGAGCAGTTCTTC; CDR3aa: CASSYSIAAGYNEQFF; v_gene: TRBV6-5; abundance: .; d_gene: .; j_gene: TRBJ2-1
CDR3nt: TGTGCCACCAGCAGAGTTCGGGACACCGGGGAGCTGTTTTTT; CDR3aa: CATSRVRDTGELFF; v_gene: TRBV15; abundance: .; d_gene: .; j_gene: TRBJ2-2
CDR3nt: TGTGCCTGGAGTGTTGAGACTAGCGGGAGGAATGAGCAGTTCTTC; CDR3aa: CAWSVETSGRNEQFF; v_gene: TRBV30; abundance: .; d_gene: TRBD2; j_gene: TRBJ2-1
CDR3nt: TGTGCCAGCAGCTTAGCGGGAGTGGGCACCGGGGAGCTGTTTTTT; CDR3aa: CASSLAGVGTGELFF; v_gene: TRBV5-4; abundance: many; d_gene: TRBD2; j_gene: TRBJ2-2
CDR3nt: TGTGCCAGCAGTGAGCTTAGCGGGAAAGAGACCCAGTACTTC; CDR3aa: CASSELSGKETQYF; v_gene: TRBV6-1; abundance: .; d_gene: TRBD2; j_gene: TRBJ2-5
CDR3nt: TGTGCCAGCAGCCAGGACTCCACAGATACGCAGTATTTT; CDR3aa: CASSQDSTDTQYF; v_gene: TRBV7-9; abundance: .; d_gene: .; j_gene: TRBJ2-3
CDR3nt: TGTGCCAGCACTGGGGGTGGTGTCACTGAAGCTTTCTTT; CDR3aa: CASTGGGVTEAFF; v_gene: TRBV2; abundance: few; d_gene: .; j_gene: TRBJ1-1
CDR3nt: TGCGCCAGCAGCTTGGGCTTGTCCCCAGGGAACGCCTTTGAGACCCAGTACTTC; CDR3aa: CASSLGLSPGNAFETQYF; v_gene: TRBV5-1; abundance: .; d_gene: .; j_gene: TRBJ2-5
CDR3nt: TGTGCCAGCTCACCACAAGGACAGGGGAGTTATGGCTACACCTTC; CDR3aa: CASSPQGQGSYGYTF; v_gene: TRBV18; abundance: few; d_gene: TRBD1; j_gene: TRBJ1-2
CDR3nt: TGTGCCAGCAGCTCACCGGGACTAGCGGGATCGGGTGAGCAGTTCTTC; CDR3aa: CASSSPGLAGSGEQFF; v_gene: TRBV5-4; abundance: once; d_gene: TRBD2; j_gene: TRBJ2-1
CDR3nt: TGTGCCAGCGGACAGGGTTCCCTTTCCTACGAGCAGTACTTC; CDR3aa: CASGQGSLSYEQYF; v_gene: TRBV28; abundance: once; d_gene: TRBD1; j_gene: TRBJ2-7
CDR3nt: TGTGCCAGCAGCTGGCTTCCCCCGAGCTCTGGAAACACCATATATTTT; CDR3aa: CASSWLPPSSGNTIYF; v_gene: TRBV7-3; abundance: .; d_gene: .; j_gene: TRBJ1-3
CDR3nt: TGTGCCACCAGCAGACACGGGACTGCCACCTACGAGCAGTACTTC; CDR3aa: CATSRHGTATYEQYF; v_gene: TRBV15; abundance: .; d_gene: .; j_gene: TRBJ2-7
CDR3nt: TGTGCCAGCAGCCTCAGGGGGCAAACTGAAGCTTTCTTT; CDR3aa: CASSLRGQTEAFF; v_gene: TRBV5-6; abundance: .; d_gene: TRBD1; j_gene: TRBJ1-1
CDR3nt: TGTGCCAGCAGCAAATACAAGGAGTACGAGCAGTACTTC; CDR3aa: CASSKYKEYEQYF; v_gene: TRBV21-1; abundance: .; d_gene: .; j_gene: TRBJ2-7
CDR3nt: TGTGCCAGCAGTGCCCAAGGGACAGAAAATTCACCCCTCCACTTT; CDR3aa: CASSAQGTENSPLHF; v_gene: TRBV2; abundance: once; d_gene: TRBD1; j_gene: TRBJ1-6
CDR3nt: TGCGCCAGCAGCCAAATGGCGGGGGGACCCTACGAGCAGTACTTC; CDR3aa: CASSQMAGGPYEQYF; v_gene: TRBV5-1; abundance: .; d_gene: TRBD2; j_gene: TRBJ2-7
CDR3nt: TGTGCCATCAGTGAGTCGAGAGATGAGCAGTTCTTC; CDR3aa: CAISESRDEQFF; v_gene: TRBV10-3; abundance: .; d_gene: .; j_gene: TRBJ2-1
CDR3nt: TGTGCCAGCAGTACAATAGCGGGAGCGGGCACTGAGCAGTACTTC; CDR3aa: CASSTIAGAGTEQYF; v_gene: TRBV27; abundance: many; d_gene: TRBD2; j_gene: TRBJ2-7
CDR3nt: TGTGCCAGCAGCGTAGCCATAGCACAAGAGACCCAGTACTTC; CDR3aa: CASSVAIAQETQYF; v_gene: TRBV9; abundance: .; d_gene: .; j_gene: TRBJ2-5
CDR3nt: TGTGCCAGCAGTCCTACCGGGGGCCCGGGGGGCTACACCTTC; CDR3aa: CASSPTGGPGGYTF; v_gene: TRBV6-5; abundance: .; d_gene: .; j_gene: TRBJ1-2
CDR3nt: TGTGCCAGCACGAGCACTAGCAGCAGCCCCGAGCAGTACTTC; CDR3aa: CASTSTSSSPEQYF; v_gene: TRBV18; abundance: .; d_gene: .; j_gene: TRBJ2-7
CDR3nt: TGCGCCAGCAGCAGTGGACAGGGGGCTGACAATGAGCAGTTCTTC; CDR3aa: CASSSGQGADNEQFF; v_gene: TRBV5-1; abundance: few; d_gene: TRBD1; j_gene: TRBJ2-1
CDR3nt: TGTGCCTGGAGTTTCCTTTATTCACCCCTCCACTTT; CDR3aa: CAWSFLYSPLHF; v_gene: TRBV30; abundance: once; d_gene: .; j_gene: TRBJ1-6
CDR3nt: TGTGCCAGCAGTGAAGCGGGGGGGAACATTCAGTACTTC; CDR3aa: CASSEAGGNIQYF; v_gene: TRBV2; abundance: .; d_gene: TRBD2; j_gene: TRBJ2-4
CDR3nt: TGTGCCAGTAGTTATAGCGGGACCTACAATGAGCAGTTCTTC; CDR3aa: CASSYSGTYNEQFF; v_gene: TRBV19; abundance: .; d_gene: TRBD2; j_gene: TRBJ2-1
CDR3nt: TGTGCCAGTCGGAGTCCCCTAACAGGGGGGCGGGAGACCCAGTACTTC; CDR3aa: CASRSPLTGGRETQYF; v_gene: TRBV19; abundance: .; d_gene: TRBD1; j_gene: TRBJ2-5
CDR3nt: TGTGCCAGCAGCTCCCTGGAATTTACAGGGCTTAATGAAAAACTGTTTTTT; CDR3aa: CASSSLEFTGLNEKLFF; v_gene: TRBV5-6; abundance: .; d_gene: .; j_gene: TRBJ1-4
CDR3nt: TGTGCCAGCAGCGTAGCCCTAGCGGGGGGGCACAATGAGCAGTTCTTC; CDR3aa: CASSVALAGGHNEQFF; v_gene: TRBV9; abundance: .; d_gene: TRBD2; j_gene: TRBJ2-1
CDR3nt: TGCGCCAGCAGCTTGGGGACAGGGCCGGGGGAGACCCAGTACTTC; CDR3aa: CASSLGTGPGETQYF; v_gene: TRBV5-1; abundance: .; d_gene: TRBD1; j_gene: TRBJ2-5
CDR3nt: TGTGCCAGCAGCCGGACAGCAACTAATGAAAAACTGTTTTTT; CDR3aa: CASSRTATNEKLFF; v_gene: TRBV6-5; abundance: few; d_gene: .; j_gene: TRBJ1-4
CDR3nt: TGTGCCTGGATCAAAGGGACAGGCAATGAAAAACTGTTTTTT; CDR3aa: CAWIKGTGNEKLFF; v_gene: TRBV30; abundance: .; d_gene: TRBD1; j_gene: TRBJ1-4
CDR3nt: TGTGCCAGCAGCGCCTTAGGATCTAACTATGGCTTTGGCTACACCTTC; CDR3aa: CASSALGSNYGFGYTF; v_gene: TRBV28; abundance: many; d_gene: .; j_gene: TRBJ1-2
CDR3nt: TGTGCCAGTAGTTCGGGACTAGCGGGAGGTCGCTACGAGCAGTACTTC; CDR3aa: CASSSGLAGGRYEQYF; v_gene: TRBV19; abundance: .; d_gene: TRBD2; j_gene: TRBJ2-7
CDR3nt: TGTGCCAGCAGAGACAGGACAGCAAGCTCCTACAATGAGCAGTTCTTC; CDR3aa: CASRDRTASSYNEQFF; v_gene: TRBV6-6; abundance: .; d_gene: .; j_gene: TRBJ2-1
CDR3nt: TGTGCCAGCGGATCCGGGACAGCCAAAAACATTCAGTACTTC; CDR3aa: CASGSGTAKNIQYF; v_gene: TRBV28; abundance: .; d_gene: .; j_gene: TRBJ2-4
CDR3nt: TGCGCCAGCAGCGCCGGGAAGCAAGGAACAGATACGCAGTATTTT; CDR3aa: CASSAGKQGTDTQYF; v_gene: TRBV5-1; abundance: .; d_gene: .; j_gene: TRBJ2-3
CDR3nt: TGTGCCAGCAGTCAAGGGGGGACAGGGGGTGACGAGCAGTACTTC; CDR3aa: CASSQGGTGGDEQYF; v_gene: TRBV28; abundance: .; d_gene: TRBD1; j_gene: TRBJ2-7
CDR3nt: TGCGCCAGCAGCCAAGTGGGAGGTAACTATGGCTACACCTTC; CDR3aa: CASSQVGGNYGYTF; v_gene: TRBV4-1; abundance: .; d_gene: .; j_gene: TRBJ1-2
CDR3nt: TGCGCCAGCGGGGGGACAGGGGTGTTTGGCTACACCTTC; CDR3aa: CASGGTGVFGYTF; v_gene: TRBV5-1; abundance: .; d_gene: TRBD1; j_gene: TRBJ1-2
CDR3nt: TGTGCCAGCTCACCGGTTGGAGGGGTTGAAAAACTGTTTTTT; CDR3aa: CASSPVGGVEKLFF; v_gene: TRBV18; abundance: .; d_gene: .; j_gene: TRBJ1-4
CDR3nt: TGCAGTGCTAGAAGAGCGGTAGAAGCTTTCTTT; CDR3aa: CSARRAVEAFF; v_gene: TRBV20-1; abundance: .; d_gene: .; j_gene: TRBJ1-1
CDR3nt: TGTGCCAGCAGTAGGGAGACCTCGGAAGAGACCCAGTACTTC; CDR3aa: CASSRETSEETQYF; v_gene: TRBV5-6; abundance: many; d_gene: .; j_gene: TRBJ2-5
CDR3nt: TGTGCCAGCAGCGAGACAGGACTTAACCCAAATTCACCCCTCCACTTT; CDR3aa: CASSETGLNPNSPLHF; v_gene: TRBV28; abundance: .; d_gene: .; j_gene: TRBJ1-6
CDR3nt: TGTGCCAGCAGCTTAGACATTCCAGGTGTCGGCTACACCTTC; CDR3aa: CASSLDIPGVGYTF; v_gene: TRBV11-2; abundance: few; d_gene: .; j_gene: TRBJ1-2
CDR3nt: TGTGCCAGCAGCTTAGAGGGTTGGTATGACATTCAGTACTTC; CDR3aa: CASSLEGWYDIQYF; v_gene: TRBV7-9; abundance: .; d_gene: .; j_gene: TRBJ2-4
CDR3nt: TGTGCCAGCAGCCCAGGGCCTCAACAGACCCAGTACTTC; CDR3aa: CASSPGPQQTQYF; v_gene: TRBV7-9; abundance: .; d_gene: .; j_gene: TRBJ2-5
CDR3nt: TGTGCCAGCAGTGGACAGTGGGGCACAGATACGCAGTATTTT; CDR3aa: CASSGQWGTDTQYF; v_gene: TRBV6-4; abundance: .; d_gene: .; j_gene: TRBJ2-3
CDR3nt: TGTGCCTGGAGTGTTCCCAGGATCGAGCAGTACTTC; CDR3aa: CAWSVPRIEQYF; v_gene: TRBV30; abundance: .; d_gene: .; j_gene: TRBJ2-7
CDR3nt: TGCGCCAGCAGCGAGTGGGGGAACTCCTACGAGCAGTACTTC; CDR3aa: CASSEWGNSYEQYF; v_gene: TRBV5-1; abundance: .; d_gene: .; j_gene: TRBJ2-7
CDR3nt: TGTGCCAGCAGTGAGGGAAGCGTCCACGAGCAGTACTTC; CDR3aa: CASSEGSVHEQYF; v_gene: TRBV25-1; abundance: many; d_gene: .; j_gene: TRBJ2-7
CDR3nt: TGTGCCAGCAGTGACCACCGAACCGGGACAGAAGCCTACGAGCAGTACTTC; CDR3aa: CASSDHRTGTEAYEQYF; v_gene: TRBV6-1; abundance: once; d_gene: TRBD1; j_gene: TRBJ2-7
CDR3nt: TGTGCCTGGAGTGGGCAGGGGGCACAGCCCCAGCATTTT; CDR3aa: CAWSGQGAQPQHF; v_gene: TRBV30; abundance: few; d_gene: TRBD1; j_gene: TRBJ1-5
CDR3nt: TGTGCCAGCAGCCCCAAGAGGGGGGTGGAGACCCAGTACTTC; CDR3aa: CASSPKRGVETQYF; v_gene: TRBV21-1; abundance: .; d_gene: .; j_gene: TRBJ2-5
CDR3nt: TGTGCCAGCAGCCTAGCGGGGGAGACAGCTGAAGCTTTCTTT; CDR3aa: CASSLAGETAEAFF; v_gene: TRBV7-9; abundance: few; d_gene: .; j_gene: TRBJ1-1